A few counts support the clone carrying this T cell receptor (beta chain). No antigen is known for it. The data originate from a study of cytotoxic CD8 clonotypes in ibrutinib-treated CLL. Looking at the study overall: Responses comprised around 24 partial and 2 complete; at median around 67 months, 14 remained remitted and roughly 12 progressed. Study-wide points: Lymph node repertoires were not studied, and sampling times were unmatched.

Germline V gives CDR1 MGHDK, CDR2 SYGVNS. V lost 7 bases and J 3 bases, leaving 12 bases between the germline ends. CDR3 length equals 13 residues. The assay was immunoSEQ multiplex PCR, and TCRdb's table has in-frame clones only and misses some. Counted here are over 95,000 clones, 50% to 65% occurring once; the ten biggest clones make up 30% to 45%. Sequenced here: PBMCs, sampled after 24 months of ibrutinib treatment. The sequence was obtained from a human donor with chronic lymphocytic leukemia. The rearrangement uses TRBV25-1 and TRBJ1-1; TRBD1 might be the D (6 bases). For the CDR3, the DNA is TGTGCCAGCATACAGGGAGGATACACTGAAGCTTTCTTT. Translating gives CASIQGGYTEAFF.